These T cell receptor beta chains were read from a single sample in a study of vaccination and CD4 T cells after COVID-19. Their cognate antigens are unknown. MiXCR was run by TCRdb on the PCR reads, yielding one entry per CDR3 protein. The sample yields 10,000 to 15,000 distinct CDR3 sequences, roughly 48% seen once. Sequencing input: CD4+ T cells from blood, cultured in vitro. All receptors come from a human donor who had recovered from COVID-19. Both conserved end residues are part of each CDR3. A D gene is named only where the DNA matches it firmly. Size is stated for part of the rows, as once, few or many counts, or as a class when the clone is expanded.

d_call: TRBD1
j_call: TRBJ1-3
v_call: TRBV10-3
clone_size: .
cdr3_aa: CASGTVGNTIYF
cdr3_nt: TGTGCCAGCGGGACAGTAGGAAACACCATATATTTT

d_call: TRBD2
j_call: TRBJ2-2
v_call: TRBV6-2/TRBV6-3
clone_size: .
cdr3_aa: CASSPLGTSHTGELFF
cdr3_nt: TGTGCCAGCAGTCCACTCGGGACTAGCCACACCGGGGAGCTGTTTTTT

d_call: TRBD1
j_call: TRBJ1-1
v_call: TRBV28
clone_size: .
cdr3_aa: CASRTTGQGKAEAFF
cdr3_nt: TGTGCCAGCAGGACCACGGGACAGGGTAAGGCTGAAGCTTTCTTT

d_call: .
j_call: TRBJ1-5
v_call: TRBV7-8
clone_size: few
cdr3_aa: CASSLIRQGSNQPQHF
cdr3_nt: TGTGCCAGCAGCTTAATCCGGCAGGGGAGCAATCAGCCCCAGCATTTT

d_call: .
j_call: TRBJ2-7
v_call: TRBV28
clone_size: .
cdr3_aa: CASSPTLLYTPYEQYF
cdr3_nt: TGTGCCAGCAGTCCAACCCTCCTTTACACCCCCTACGAGCAGTACTTC

d_call: .
j_call: TRBJ2-5
v_call: TRBV27
clone_size: .
cdr3_aa: CASSPRLTGRLQTQYF
cdr3_nt: TGTGCCAGCAGTCCCCGTCTGACAGGGAGGCTACAGACCCAGTACTTC

d_call: .
j_call: TRBJ1-5
v_call: TRBV6-2/TRBV6-3
clone_size: .
cdr3_aa: CASSYARGSNQPQHF
cdr3_nt: TGTGCCAGCAGTTATGCCCGGGGTAGCAATCAGCCCCAGCATTTT

d_call: TRBD2
j_call: TRBJ2-7
v_call: TRBV7-9
clone_size: .
cdr3_aa: CASSLASGRAYEQYF
cdr3_nt: TGTGCCAGCAGCTTAGCAAGCGGGAGGGCCTACGAGCAGTACTTC

d_call: .
j_call: TRBJ1-5
v_call: TRBV28
clone_size: .
cdr3_aa: CASIRGLNQPQHF
cdr3_nt: TGTGCCAGCATCCGGGGGCTAAATCAGCCCCAGCATTTT

d_call: .
j_call: TRBJ2-7
v_call: TRBV11-2
clone_size: .
cdr3_aa: CASSSLTSLSYEQYF
cdr3_nt: TGTGCCAGCAGCTCCCTAACTTCTCTCTCCTACGAGCAGTACTTC

d_call: TRBD1
j_call: TRBJ2-1
v_call: TRBV27
clone_size: once
cdr3_aa: CASTGGRNEQFF
cdr3_nt: TGTGCCAGCACAGGGGGCAGGAATGAGCAGTTCTTC

d_call: .
j_call: TRBJ2-5
v_call: TRBV5-1
clone_size: few
cdr3_aa: CASSLSRGQETQYF
cdr3_nt: TGCGCCAGCAGCTTGTCCCGGGGGCAAGAGACCCAGTACTTC

d_call: .
j_call: TRBJ1-5
v_call: TRBV7-2
clone_size: .
cdr3_aa: CASSLADQPQHF
cdr3_nt: TGTGCCAGCAGCTTAGCTGATCAGCCCCAGCATTTT

d_call: TRBD1
j_call: TRBJ1-1
v_call: TRBV2
clone_size: .
cdr3_aa: CASKTGAGRLNTEAFF
cdr3_nt: TGTGCCAGCAAGACAGGGGCGGGGAGGTTGAACACTGAAGCTTTCTTT

d_call: .
j_call: TRBJ2-1
v_call: TRBV2
clone_size: .
cdr3_aa: CASHAETGRNEQFF
cdr3_nt: TGTGCCAGCCATGCCGAGACAGGACGGAATGAGCAGTTCTTC

d_call: .
j_call: TRBJ2-3
v_call: TRBV6-5
clone_size: .
cdr3_aa: CASSYNPGRQRTDTQYF
cdr3_nt: TGTGCCAGCAGTTACAACCCCGGGCGACAACGAACAGATACGCAGTATTTT

d_call: .
j_call: TRBJ2-7
v_call: TRBV10-1
clone_size: .
cdr3_aa: CASSSGTHTYEQYF
cdr3_nt: TGCGCCAGCAGTTCAGGGACACACACCTACGAGCAGTACTTC